This T cell receptor beta chain was profiled in a study of T cells in Graves' hyperthyroidism and ophthalmopathy. At least ten counts were recorded for this clonotype. RNA transcripts yielded amplified TCR beta CDR3 regions. TCR CDR3 regions were first amplified by RT-PCR with HTBI primers. TCRdb re-derived calls from the multiplex PCR reads in MiXCR, one entry per CDR3 protein. The sample holds a few hundred thousand distinct CDR3 sequences, approximately 17% seen once. Diagnosis rested on symptoms, serum thyroxine and TRAb, thyroid ultrasound, and orbital computed tomography. The source material was blood. This clonotype was sampled from a woman younger than 35 with Graves' ophthalmopathy.

The CDR3 loop is CASSSGGPGEQFF. DNA for the CDR3: TGCGCCAGCAGCTCAGGTGGCCCCGGGGAGCAGTTCTTC. The chain couples TRBV5-1 to TRBJ2-1; D not certain. V was cut by 3 bases and J by 10 bases, with 14 bases left in between. The CDR3 spans 13 residues. Germline CDR1 and CDR2: SGHRS and YFSETQ. The full variable domain, in which reference TRBV5-1 and TRBJ2-1 provide the parts outside the CDR3, is KAGVTQTPRYLIKTRGQQVTLSCSPISGHRSVSWYQQTPGQGLQFLFEYFSETQRNKGNFPGRFSGRQFSNSRSEMNVSTLELGDSALYLCASSSGGPGEQFFGPGTRLTVL.